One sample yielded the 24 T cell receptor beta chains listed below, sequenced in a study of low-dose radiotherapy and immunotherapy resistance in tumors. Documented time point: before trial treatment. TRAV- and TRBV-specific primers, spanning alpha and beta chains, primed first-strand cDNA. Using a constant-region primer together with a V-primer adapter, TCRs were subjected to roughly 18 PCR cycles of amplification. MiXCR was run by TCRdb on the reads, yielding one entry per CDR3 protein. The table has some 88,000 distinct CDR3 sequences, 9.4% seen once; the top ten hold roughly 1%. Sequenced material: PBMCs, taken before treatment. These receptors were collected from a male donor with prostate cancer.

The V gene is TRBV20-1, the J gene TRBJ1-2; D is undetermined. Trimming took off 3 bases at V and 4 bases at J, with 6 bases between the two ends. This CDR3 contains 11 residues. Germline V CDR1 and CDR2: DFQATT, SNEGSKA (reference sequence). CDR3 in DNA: TGCAGTGCTAGCGGCTCCTATGGCTACACCTTC. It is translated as CSASGSYGYTF.

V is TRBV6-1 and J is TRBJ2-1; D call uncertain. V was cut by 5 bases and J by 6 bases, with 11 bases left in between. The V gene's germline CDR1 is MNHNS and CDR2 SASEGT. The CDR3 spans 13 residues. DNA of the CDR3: TGTGCCAGCAGTTATGGTGGGTCCAATGAGCAGTTCTTC. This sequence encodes CASSYGGSNEQFF.

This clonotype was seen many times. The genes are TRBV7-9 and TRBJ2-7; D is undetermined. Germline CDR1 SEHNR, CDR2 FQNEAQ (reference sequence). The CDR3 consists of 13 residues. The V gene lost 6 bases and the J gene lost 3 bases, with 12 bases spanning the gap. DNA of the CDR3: TGTGCCAGCAGAGGTGGGCTAGGCTACGAGCAGTACTTC. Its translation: CASRGGLGYEQYF. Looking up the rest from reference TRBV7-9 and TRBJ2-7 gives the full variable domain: DTGVSQNPRHKITKRGQNVTFRCDPISEHNRLYWYRQTLGQGPEFLTYFQNEAQLEKSRLLSDRFSAERPKGSFSTLEIQRTEQGDSAMYLCASRGGLGYEQYFGPGTRLTVT.

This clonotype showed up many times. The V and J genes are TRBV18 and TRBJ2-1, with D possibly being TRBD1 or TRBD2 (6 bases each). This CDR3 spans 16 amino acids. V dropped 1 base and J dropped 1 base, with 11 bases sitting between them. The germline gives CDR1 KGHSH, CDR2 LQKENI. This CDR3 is CASSPRGASSYNEQFF. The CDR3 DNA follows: TGTGCCAGCTCACCACGGGGGGCGTCATCCTACAATGAGCAGTTCTTC.

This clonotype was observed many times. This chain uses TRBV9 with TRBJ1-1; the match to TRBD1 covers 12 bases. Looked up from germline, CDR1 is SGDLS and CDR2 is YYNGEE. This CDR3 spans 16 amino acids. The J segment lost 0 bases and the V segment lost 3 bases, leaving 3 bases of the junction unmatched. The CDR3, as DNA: TGTGCCAGCAGCGAAGGGACAGGGGGCCTGAACACTGAAGCTTTCTTT. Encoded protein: CASSEGTGGLNTEAFF. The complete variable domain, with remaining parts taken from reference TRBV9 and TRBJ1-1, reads DSGVTQTPKHLITATGQRVTLRCSPRSGDLSVYWYQQSLDQGLQFLIQYYNGEERAKGNILERFSAQQFPDLHSELNLSSLELGDSALYFCASSEGTGGLNTEAFFGQGTRLTVV.

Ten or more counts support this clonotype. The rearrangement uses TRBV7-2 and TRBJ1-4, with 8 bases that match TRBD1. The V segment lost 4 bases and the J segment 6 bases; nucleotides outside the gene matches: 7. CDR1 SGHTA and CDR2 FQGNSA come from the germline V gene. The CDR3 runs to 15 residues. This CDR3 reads CASSSAGGMYEKLFF. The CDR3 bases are TGTGCCAGCAGCTCGGCAGGGGGCATGTATGAAAAACTGTTTTTT.

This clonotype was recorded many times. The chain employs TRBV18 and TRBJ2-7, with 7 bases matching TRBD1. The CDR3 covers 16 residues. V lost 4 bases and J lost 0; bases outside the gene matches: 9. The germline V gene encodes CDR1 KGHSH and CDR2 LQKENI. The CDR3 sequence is CASSQTGNGGSYEQYF. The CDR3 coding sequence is TGTGCCAGCTCACAGACAGGGAATGGTGGCTCCTACGAGCAGTACTTC.

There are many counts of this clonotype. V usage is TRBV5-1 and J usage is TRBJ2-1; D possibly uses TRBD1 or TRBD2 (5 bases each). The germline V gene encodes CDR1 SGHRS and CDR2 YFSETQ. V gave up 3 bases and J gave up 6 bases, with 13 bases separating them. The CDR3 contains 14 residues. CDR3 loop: CASSSIFGGNEQFF. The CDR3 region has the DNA TGCGCCAGCAGCTCTATTTTTGGGGGCAATGAGCAGTTCTTC.

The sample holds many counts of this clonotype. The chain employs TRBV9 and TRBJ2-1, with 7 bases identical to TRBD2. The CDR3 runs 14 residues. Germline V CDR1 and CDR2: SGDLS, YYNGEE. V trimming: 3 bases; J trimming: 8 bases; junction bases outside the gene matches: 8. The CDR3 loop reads CASSDVGRADEQFF. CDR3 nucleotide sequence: TGTGCCAGCAGCGATGTGGGGAGGGCGGATGAGCAGTTCTTC.

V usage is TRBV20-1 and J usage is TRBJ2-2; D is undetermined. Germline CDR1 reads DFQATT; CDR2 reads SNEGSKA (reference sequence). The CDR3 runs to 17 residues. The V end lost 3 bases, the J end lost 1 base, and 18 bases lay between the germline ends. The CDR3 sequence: CSARQLVGVRNTGELFF. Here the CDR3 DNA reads TGCAGTGCTAGGCAATTGGTTGGGGTTAGGAACACCGGGGAGCTGTTTTTT.

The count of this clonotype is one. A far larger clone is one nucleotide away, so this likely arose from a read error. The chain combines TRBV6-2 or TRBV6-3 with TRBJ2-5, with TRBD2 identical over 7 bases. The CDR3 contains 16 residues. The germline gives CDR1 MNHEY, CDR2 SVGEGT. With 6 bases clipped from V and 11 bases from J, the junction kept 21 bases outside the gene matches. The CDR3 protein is CASRGLTARSYNEQYF. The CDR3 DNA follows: TGTGCCAGCAGGGGACTAACCGCCCGCTCCTACAATGAGCAGTACTTC.

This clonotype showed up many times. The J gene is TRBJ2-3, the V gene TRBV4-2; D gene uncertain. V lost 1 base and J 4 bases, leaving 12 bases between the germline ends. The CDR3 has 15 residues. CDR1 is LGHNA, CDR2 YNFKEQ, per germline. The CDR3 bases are TGTGCCAGCAGCCAAGGGGGAACTAACCCAGATACGCAGTATTTT. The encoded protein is CASSQGGTNPDTQYF.

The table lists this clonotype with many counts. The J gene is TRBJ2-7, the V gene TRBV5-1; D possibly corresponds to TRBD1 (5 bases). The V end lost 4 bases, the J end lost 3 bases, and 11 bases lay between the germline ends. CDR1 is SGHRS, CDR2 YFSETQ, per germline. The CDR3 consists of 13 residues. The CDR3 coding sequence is TGCGCCAGCAGCAGGGGCCAGCGCTACGAGCAGTACTTC. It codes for CASSRGQRYEQYF.

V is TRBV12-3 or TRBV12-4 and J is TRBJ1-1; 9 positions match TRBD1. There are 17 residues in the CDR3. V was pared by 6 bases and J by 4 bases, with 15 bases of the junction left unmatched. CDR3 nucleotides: TGTGCCAGCAGCCCCCGGGACAGGGTGGGAAGTGGCACTGAAGCTTTCTTT. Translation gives CASSPRDRVGSGTEAFF.

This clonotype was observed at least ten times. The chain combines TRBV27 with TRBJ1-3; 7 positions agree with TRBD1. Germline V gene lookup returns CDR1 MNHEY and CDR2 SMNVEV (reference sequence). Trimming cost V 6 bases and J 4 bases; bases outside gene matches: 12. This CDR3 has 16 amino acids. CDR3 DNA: TGTGCCAGCAGCCTCTCGATCCCGGGACAGGGAAACACCATATATTTT. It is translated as CASSLSIPGQGNTIYF.

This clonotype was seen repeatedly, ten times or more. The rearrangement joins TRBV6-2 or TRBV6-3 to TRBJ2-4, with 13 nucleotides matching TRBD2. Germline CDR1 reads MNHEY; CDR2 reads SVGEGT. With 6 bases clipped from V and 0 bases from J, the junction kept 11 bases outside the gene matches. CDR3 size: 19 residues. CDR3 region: CASRPRGLAGKVAKNIQYF. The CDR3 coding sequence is TGTGCCAGCAGGCCACGGGGACTAGCGGGAAAGGTAGCCAAAAACATTCAGTACTTC.

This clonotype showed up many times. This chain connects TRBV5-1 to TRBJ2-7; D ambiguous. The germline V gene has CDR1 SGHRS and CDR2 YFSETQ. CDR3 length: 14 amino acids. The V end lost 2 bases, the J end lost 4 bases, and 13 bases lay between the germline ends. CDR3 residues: CASSLPGPPYEQYF. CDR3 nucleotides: TGCGCCAGCAGCTTACCAGGCCCCCCGTACGAGCAGTACTTC.

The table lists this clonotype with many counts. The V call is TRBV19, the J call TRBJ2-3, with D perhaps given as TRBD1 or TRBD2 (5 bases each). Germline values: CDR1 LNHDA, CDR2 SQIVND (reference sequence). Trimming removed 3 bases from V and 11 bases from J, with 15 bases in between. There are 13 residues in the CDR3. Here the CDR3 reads CASSMGRSQRQYF. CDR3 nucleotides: TGTGCCAGTAGTATGGGACGGAGCCAGAGGCAGTATTTT.

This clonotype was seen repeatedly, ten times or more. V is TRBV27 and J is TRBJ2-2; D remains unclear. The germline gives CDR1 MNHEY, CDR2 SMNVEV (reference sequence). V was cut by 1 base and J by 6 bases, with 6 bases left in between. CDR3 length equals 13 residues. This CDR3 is CASSLYRAGELFF. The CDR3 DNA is TGTGCCAGCAGTTTATATAGGGCCGGGGAGCTGTTTTTT.

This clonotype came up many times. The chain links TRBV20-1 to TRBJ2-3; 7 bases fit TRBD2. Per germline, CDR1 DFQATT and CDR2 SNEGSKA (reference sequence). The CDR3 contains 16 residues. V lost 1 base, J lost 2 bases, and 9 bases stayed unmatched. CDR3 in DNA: TGCAGTGCTAGAGGAGGGAGGGCGGAGAACACAGATACGCAGTATTTT. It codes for CSARGGRAENTDTQYF.

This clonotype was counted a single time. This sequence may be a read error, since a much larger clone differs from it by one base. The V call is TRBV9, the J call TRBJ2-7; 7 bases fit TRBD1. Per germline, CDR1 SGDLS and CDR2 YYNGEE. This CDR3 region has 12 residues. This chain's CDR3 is CASSSRGNEQNF. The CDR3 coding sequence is TGTGCCAGCAGCTCCAGGGGGAACGAGCAGAACTTC.

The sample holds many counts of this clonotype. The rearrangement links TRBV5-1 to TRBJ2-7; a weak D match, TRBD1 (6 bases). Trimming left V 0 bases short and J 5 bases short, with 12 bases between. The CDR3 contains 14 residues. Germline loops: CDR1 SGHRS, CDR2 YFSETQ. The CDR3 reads CASSLGTAKDEQYF. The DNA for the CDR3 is TGCGCCAGCAGCTTGGGGACAGCTAAGGACGAGCAGTACTTC.

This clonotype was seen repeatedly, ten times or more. CDR3 sequence (DNA): TGTGCCAGCAGCTTGGGAGGATTTAGAGAAGAGACCCAGTACTTC. Protein: CASSLGGFREETQYF. The chain uses TRBV5-4 and TRBJ2-5; D is unclear. Trimming stripped 0 bases from V and 3 bases from J, with 12 bases between. This CDR3 spans 15 amino acids. The germline gives CDR1 SGHNT, CDR2 YYREEE (reference sequence).

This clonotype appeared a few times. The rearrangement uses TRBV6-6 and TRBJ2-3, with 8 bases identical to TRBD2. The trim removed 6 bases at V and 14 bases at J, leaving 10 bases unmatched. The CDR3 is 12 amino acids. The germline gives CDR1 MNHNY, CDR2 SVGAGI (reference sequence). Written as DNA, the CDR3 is TGTGCCAGCAGCCCCTCTGACGGGAGGGCGTATTTT. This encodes CASSPSDGRAYF.